This T cell receptor (beta chain) was found in a study of cytomegalovirus exposure and HLA in healthy donors. This CDR3 comprises 14 residues. The V end lost 1 base, the J end lost 7 bases, and 11 bases lay between the germline ends. Germline CDR1 and CDR2: SGHTA and FQGTGA. Profiled with immunoSEQ multiplex PCR; TCRdb holds only in-frame clones, not every one. The sample consists of 80,000 to 100,000 clones, roughly 90% of them appearing once. On this clone itself: The target antigen is unknown. The sample carries other DNA sequences with the same CDR3.

The study's findings and limits: The authors listed some 150 TCR beta chains as cytomegalovirus-associated. Rare TCR sequences predominated, though certain public TCRs were found in many donors. In vitro assays verified that three CMV-associated chains recognized CMV antigens specifically.

Source material: PBMCs. This sequence joins TRBV7-3 and TRBJ2-1; D remains unclear. The sequence was collected from a man aged 25 to 40 in good health and CMV-seronegative. CDR3 DNA sequence: TGTGCCAGCAGCTTAAGCAGTTCCGGGAATGAGCAGTTCTTC. Amino acid sequence: CASSLSSSGNEQFF.